The next 23 T cell receptor beta chains were all read from a single sample in a study of shared T cell receptors in the human thymus. Profiled with immunoSEQ multiplex PCR; TCRdb holds only in-frame clones, not every one. The sample has hundreds of thousands of clones, roughly 90% seen once. These records were also assigned to another study, of human thymus T cells.

The material sequenced was thymocytes. The receptor source for this set is a boy younger than two with a congenital heart defect.

This chain connects TRBV27 to TRBJ2-7; D call uncertain. CDR1 and CDR2 from the germline V gene are MNHEY and SMNVEV (reference sequence). CDR3 length: 16 amino acids. Trimming removed 9 bases at V and 3 bases at J, with 24 bases between. The CDR3 nucleotides are TGTGCCAGTTCCCACTCCCCCGAGCCATTCGACTACGAGCAGTACTTC. It translates to CASSHSPEPFDYEQYF.

V usage is TRBV6-6 and J usage is TRBJ1-5, with D tentatively TRBD1 (5 bases). The CDR3 covers 14 residues. V lost 6 bases and J lost 7, with 16 bases in between. Germline CDR1 is MNHNY and CDR2 is SVGAGI (reference sequence). The DNA of the CDR3 is TGTGCCAGCAGGGGAGGGGCAGGGCACCAGCCCCAGCATTTT. This codes for CASRGGAGHQPQHF.

The J gene is TRBJ2-1, the V gene TRBV10-1; no clear D gene. CDR1 is WNHNN and CDR2 is SYGVQD in the germline V gene (reference sequence). CDR3 length equals 15 residues. V was clipped by 2 bases and J by 4 bases, with 12 bases between them. CDR3 nucleotide sequence: TGCGCCAGCAGTGAGCAGGCGCCGAAATACAATGAGCAGTTCTTC. Protein sequence: CASSEQAPKYNEQFF.

The CDR3 nucleotides are TGTGCCAGCAGCCTCCTTGGACAGACCGGCTCTGGAAACACCATATATTTT. Amino acid sequence: CASSLLGQTGSGNTIYF. The chain uses TRBV5-6 and TRBJ1-3; tentative D call: TRBD1 (6 bases). The CDR3 covers 17 residues. V gave up 4 bases and J gave up 0 bases, with 17 bases separating them. Germline V gives CDR1 SGHDT, CDR2 YYEEEE.

This chain uses TRBV5-6 with TRBJ2-7; a weak D match, TRBD1 (6 bases). The V gene's germline CDR1 is SGHDT and CDR2 YYEEEE. V dropped 5 bases and J dropped 2 bases, with 11 bases sitting between them. The CDR3 loop spans 13 amino acids. In DNA, the CDR3 is TGTGCCAGCAGTCAACAGGGCCCCTACGAGCAGTACTTC. It specifies CASSQQGPYEQYF.

The chain links TRBV29-1 to TRBJ2-1; a weak D match, TRBD2 (6 bases). This CDR3 has 15 amino acids. Germline values: CDR1 SQVTM, CDR2 ANQGSEA. V was cut by 1 base and J by 9 bases, with 19 bases left in between. CDR3 in amino acids: CSVEGEEGSRGEQFF. The CDR3 coding sequence is TGCAGCGTTGAAGGGGAGGAGGGGTCGAGGGGTGAGCAGTTCTTC.

In DNA form, the CDR3 reads TGTGCCAGCAGCGGACTACTAGCGGGAGTCTCCTACGAGCAGTACTTC. It codes for CASSGLLAGVSYEQYF. This sequence joins TRBV11-3 and TRBJ2-7; 11 bases are a match to TRBD2. The CDR3 extends over 16 amino acids. Germline-derived CDR1 and CDR2 are SGHNT and YENEEA. The trim removed 5 bases at V and 0 bases at J, leaving 6 bases unmatched.

The count of this clone is one. This rearrangement joins TRBV5-1 to TRBJ1-4; D is undetermined. The V gene lost 4 bases and the J gene lost 6 bases, with 10 bases spanning the gap. The CDR3 is 13 amino acids. Germline V gives CDR1 SGHRS, CDR2 YFSETQ. CDR3 nucleotides: TGCGCCAGCAGCCGGGTCCCGGATGAAAAACTGTTTTTT. Protein: CASSRVPDEKLFF.

The rearrangement joins TRBV28 to TRBJ1-5; maybe TRBD1 (5 bases). Looked up from germline, CDR1 is MDHEN and CDR2 is SYDVKM. V was shortened by 7 bases and J by 7 bases, with 14 bases between the two germline ends. The CDR3 extends over 13 amino acids. This chain's CDR3 is CASINGGGQPQHF. The CDR3 nucleotides are TGTGCCAGCATCAACGGCGGGGGACAGCCCCAGCATTTT.

CDR3 DNA: TGTGCCAGCAGCCTGAGCGGGAGCTCCTCTAACGAGCAGTACTTC. It yields the protein CASSLSGSSSNEQYF. The J gene is TRBJ2-7, the V gene TRBV7-2; TRBD2 matches 8 bases. Germline assignment: CDR1 SGHTA and CDR2 FQGNSA. With 5 bases clipped from V and 5 bases from J, the junction kept 11 bases outside the gene matches. The CDR3 length is 15 residues.

The chain recombines TRBV14 with TRBJ2-7; D gene ambiguous. CDR1 is SGHDN, CDR2 FVKESK, per germline. This CDR3 comprises 12 residues. The ends were cut back, 4 bases at V and 1 base at J, with 5 bases in the middle. CDR3 in DNA: TGTGCCAGCAGCCTTCTGTCCTACGAGCAGTACTTC. Its protein is CASSLLSYEQYF. Full variable domain (outside the CDR3, taken from reference TRBV14 and TRBJ2-7): EAGVTQFPSHSVIEKGQTVTLRCDPISGHDNLYWYRRVMGKEIKFLLHFVKESKQDESGMPNNRFLAERTGGTYSTLKVQPAELEDSGVYFCASSLLSYEQYFGPGTRLTVT.

The chain combines TRBV27 with TRBJ2-3; 8 nucleotides line up with TRBD1. The CDR3 runs to 15 residues. Germline V CDR1 and CDR2: MNHEY, SMNVEV (reference sequence). Unmatched junction bases numbered 3, after V lost 3 bases and J lost 1 base. The DNA of the CDR3 is TGTGCCAGCAGTTTCAGGGGGCGCGGCACAGATACGCAGTATTTT. Translating gives CASSFRGRGTDTQYF.

The J gene is TRBJ1-1, the V gene TRBV11-2; D may be TRBD1 (5 bases). The CDR3 has 14 amino acids. The V gene's germline CDR1 is SGHAT and CDR2 FQNNGV. The germline V and J ends were trimmed by 3 bases and 3 bases, with 11 bases remaining between them. The CDR3 nucleotides read TGTGCCAGCAGCTTTTGGCAGGGCTACACTGAAGCTTTCTTT. It encodes CASSFWQGYTEAFF. The full variable domain, with the rest looked up from reference TRBV11-2 and TRBJ1-1, is EAGVAQSPRYKIIEKRQSVAFWCNPISGHATLYWYQQILGQGPKLLIQFQNNGVVDDSQLPKDRFSAERLKGVDSTLKIQPAKLEDSAVYLCASSFWQGYTEAFFGQGTRLTVV.

The gene calls are TRBV15 and TRBJ1-5; D uncertain. Looked up from germline, CDR1 is LNHNV and CDR2 is YYDKDF (reference sequence). CDR3 length: 14 residues. Trimming cost V 0 bases and J 4 bases, with 7 bases left between them. The CDR3 DNA sequence: TGTGCCACCAGCAGAGATGGGGAGAATCAGCCCCAGCATTTT. It is translated as CATSRDGENQPQHF.

The J gene is TRBJ2-4, the V gene TRBV5-1, with 7 bases identical to TRBD1. The CDR3 loop spans 14 amino acids. CDR1 is SGHRS and CDR2 is YFSETQ in the germline V gene. V lost 4 bases to trimming and J lost 4 bases; unmatched junction nucleotides: 5. CDR3 in amino acids: CASSSTQGKNIQYF. The CDR3 DNA reads as TGCGCCAGCAGCAGCACACAGGGGAAAAACATTCAGTACTTC.

The CDR3 sequence is CASSRTSHTDTQYF. The CDR3, as DNA: TGCGCCAGCAGCCGGACTAGCCACACAGATACGCAGTATTTT. This chain uses TRBV5-1 with TRBJ2-3; TRBD2 agrees at 8 bases. The CDR3 sequence is 14 residues long. Germline CDR1 reads SGHRS; CDR2 reads YFSETQ. Trimming removed 4 bases from V and 2 bases from J; junction bases left unmatched: 3.

The gene calls are TRBV7-6 and TRBJ2-7; a possible D gene is TRBD2 (6 bases). This CDR3 is 16 amino acids long. Trimming pared 4 bases from V and 2 bases from J, leaving 18 bases between. Germline lookup yields CDR1 SGHVS and CDR2 FNYEAQ. Written as DNA, the CDR3 is TGTGCCAGCAGCTCCTCCGGGGTAGCGGACCCCTACGAGCAGTACTTC. Amino acids: CASSSSGVADPYEQYF.

This clone has just one count. This rearrangement joins TRBV27 to TRBJ2-2, with D tentatively TRBD2 (6 bases). V lost 5 bases, J lost 0 bases, and 13 bases lay in between. Germline CDR1 reads MNHEY; CDR2 reads SMNVEV (reference sequence). CDR3 size: 16 residues. The CDR3 sequence: CASSTLPGANTGELFF. DNA for the CDR3: TGTGCCAGCAGTACCCTACCGGGGGCGAACACCGGGGAGCTGTTTTTT.

V and J are TRBV29-1 and TRBJ2-5; TRBD2 matches at 9 bases. Per germline, CDR1 SQVTM and CDR2 ANQGSEA. This CDR3 has 12 residues. The V gene end was trimmed by 8 bases and the J gene end by 7 bases; junction bases not matched to a gene: 8. CDR3 coding DNA: TGCAGCCCCTGCGGGAGGGCCGGGACCCAGTACTTC. The encoded protein is CSPCGRAGTQYF.

DNA for the CDR3: TGCGCCAGCAGCAGGTCAGGGGTGCCCCTCCACTTT. Amino acids: CASSRSGVPLHF. The rearrangement joins TRBV5-1 to TRBJ1-6, with D perhaps matching TRBD1 (6 bases). The germline V and J ends were trimmed by 4 bases and 13 bases, with 12 bases remaining between them. CDR3 length: 12 residues. CDR1 SGHRS and CDR2 YFSETQ come from the germline V gene.

CDR3 in DNA: TGTGCCAGCGGGGGGACAGGGGTTAACACCGGGGAGCTGTTTTTT. Its protein is CASGGTGVNTGELFF. This sequence joins TRBV2 and TRBJ2-2; 10 bases map to TRBD1. V lost 8 bases and J lost 2; bases outside the gene matches: 5. Germline loops: CDR1 SNHLY, CDR2 FYNNEI. This CDR3 spans 15 amino acids.

This clone has just one count. The V gene is TRBV5-1, the J gene TRBJ2-1; D ambiguous. Per germline, CDR1 SGHRS and CDR2 YFSETQ. V gave up 4 bases and J gave up 7 bases, with 6 bases separating them. This CDR3 has 11 residues. The CDR3 reads CASSDLNEQFF. CDR3 coding DNA: TGCGCCAGCAGCGATCTAAATGAGCAGTTCTTC.

This chain links TRBV5-4 with TRBJ2-2, with 7 bases that match TRBD2. CDR1 SGHNT and CDR2 YYREEE come from the germline V gene (reference sequence). The CDR3 runs 16 residues. V was pared by 4 bases and J by 7 bases, with 13 bases of the junction left unmatched. As DNA, the CDR3 is TGTGCCAGCAGCCCTCGGGGGGAGGGCGTCCACGGGGAGCTGTTTTTT. This gives the protein CASSPRGEGVHGELFF. Together with reference TRBV5-4 and TRBJ2-2, the CDR3 gives the full variable domain: ETGVTQSPTHLIKTRGQQVTLRCSSQSGHNTVSWYQQALGQGPQFIFQYYREEENGRGNFPPRFSGLQFPNYSSELNVNALELDDSALYLCASSPRGEGVHGELFFGEGSRLTVL.